This T cell receptor (beta chain) was obtained from a study of cytomegalovirus exposure and HLA in healthy donors. Across the whole study: It was reported in a later analysis that the same platform had been used for the 100 to 150 validation repertoires as for the 666 first-cohort repertoires.

Profiled with immunoSEQ multiplex PCR; TCRdb holds only in-frame clones, not every one. Of more than 80,000 clones listed, 88% were seen once; the top ten hold about 1.8%. The germline V gene encodes CDR1 MDHEN and CDR2 SYDVKM. The CDR3 has 14 residues. V trimming: 6 bases; J trimming: 6 bases; junction bases outside the gene matches: 8. Worth noting for this clone: What it binds is unknown.

Findings and caveats of the study: Subsequent analysis showed first-cohort TCR clusters tending to co-occur in around 130 validation repertoires. The study listed around 150 cytomegalovirus-associated TCR beta chains.

The donors formed part of the roughly 110-subject validation cohort, distinct from the approximately 670-subject first cohort. The V and J genes are TRBV28 and TRBJ1-2; 9 bases match TRBD1. The specimen was PBMCs. This clonotype was sampled from a woman aged 18-29 years in good health and CMV-seropositive. The CDR3, as DNA: TGTGCCAGCAGACCCCCGTGGGACAGGGATGGCTACACCTTC. It translates to CASRPPWDRDGYTF.